The 31 T cell receptor beta chains presented below share a single source sample, sequenced in a study of blood T cell repertoires in COVID-19. Produced via immunoSEQ multiplex PCR; TCRdb's table is partial and in-frame only. Of 89,000 or so clones in the sample, about 82% were seen once. Sequencing input: peripheral blood. These receptors were collected from a man aged 45-65 years with active COVID-19.

The V gene is TRBV7-3, the J gene TRBJ1-1; 8 bases fit TRBD1. CDR3 length: 13 amino acids. Germline CDR1 and CDR2: SGHTA and FQGTGA. Trimming cost V 5 bases and J 4 bases; bases outside gene matches: 3. CDR3 amino acids: CASSLGQGTEAFF. The DNA for the CDR3 is TGTGCCAGCAGCCTAGGACAGGGCACTGAAGCTTTCTTT.

The chain has TRBV6-6 and TRBJ1-5, with D hard to call. Per the germline V gene, CDR1 is MNHNY and CDR2 is SVGAGI (reference sequence). Trimming took off 7 bases at V and 7 bases at J, with 14 bases between the two ends. The CDR3 loop spans 13 amino acids. CDR3 DNA sequence: TGTGCCAGCACCCTCTCGGGTGGACAGCCCCAGCATTTT. Translating it yields CASTLSGGQPQHF.

This clone was picked up a small number of times. The chain uses TRBV27 and TRBJ2-1; 12 nucleotides line up with TRBD2. After removal of 5 bases from V and 7 bases from J, the junction contained 9 bases not matched to a gene. Germline V lookup: CDR1 MNHEY, CDR2 SMNVEV (reference sequence). CDR3 length: 16 residues. CDR3 DNA sequence: TGTGCCAGCAGTCCGAGACTAGCGGGGGTTGATAATGAGCAGTTCTTC. Translated: CASSPRLAGVDNEQFF.

This clone was seen only once. V and J are TRBV6-1 and TRBJ2-1, with 10 bases matching TRBD2. V gave up 4 bases and J gave up 8 bases; unmatched junction bases: 17. Germline V gene data show CDR1 as MNHNS and CDR2 as SASEGT. This CDR3 spans 18 amino acids. CDR3 bases: TGTGCCAGCAGTGCCGGGGCCGCTGGGAGCGGGAGGGAGTATGAGCAGTTCTTC. This codes for CASSAGAAGSGREYEQFF.

V is TRBV28 and J is TRBJ2-1; a weak D match, TRBD2 (6 bases). Germline values: CDR1 MDHEN, CDR2 SYDVKM. The CDR3 loop spans 13 amino acids. V shed 9 bases and J shed 7 bases, with 16 bases lying between them. This CDR3 is CASGTPSGNEQFF. The CDR3 nucleotides are TGTGCCAGTGGGACCCCCAGCGGGAATGAGCAGTTCTTC.

The chain employs TRBV28 and TRBJ1-5, with 7 nucleotides matching TRBD1. Germline V lookup: CDR1 MDHEN, CDR2 SYDVKM. Trimming cost V 5 bases and J 6 bases; bases outside gene matches: 4. The CDR3 has 13 residues. The CDR3 protein is CASSPWTGQPQHF. Written as DNA, the CDR3 is TGTGCCAGCAGTCCGTGGACAGGTCAGCCCCAGCATTTT.

V usage is TRBV7-3 and J usage is TRBJ1-1; D is unclear. The V and J ends lost 0 bases and 5 bases respectively, with 7 bases between them. This CDR3 has 13 amino acids. Germline CDR1 SGHTA, CDR2 FQGTGA. This CDR3 is CASSLTFRTEAFF. As DNA, the CDR3 is TGTGCCAGCAGCTTAACGTTCCGGACTGAAGCTTTCTTT.

This clone was picked up one time. The chain couples TRBV19 to TRBJ1-1; TRBD1 aligns across 9 bases. Germline-derived CDR1 and CDR2 are LNHDA and SQIVND (reference sequence). CDR3 length: 14 amino acids. CDR3 residues: CAAAPGQGGTEAFF. CDR3 DNA: TGTGCTGCAGCCCCGGGACAGGGTGGGACTGAAGCTTTCTTT.

The V and J genes are TRBV28 and TRBJ1-2; 10 positions agree with TRBD1. J was trimmed by 1 base and V by 4 bases; bases with no gene match: 9. Germline CDR1 reads MDHEN; CDR2 reads SYDVKM. This CDR3 spans 17 amino acids. CDR3 DNA: TGTGCCAGCAGTTCCAGGGACAGGGGTTTTTATAACTATGGCTACACCTTC. Amino acid sequence: CASSSRDRGFYNYGYTF.

This clone was seen only once. This chain links TRBV5-1 with TRBJ2-5, with TRBD2 matching 7 bases. The CDR3 contains 15 residues. Germline lookup yields CDR1 SGHRS and CDR2 YFSETQ. V shed 6 bases and J 1 base; nucleotides not matched to a gene: 9. The CDR3 region has the DNA TGCGCCAGCATCTTTGGGGAGGGACCCCAAGAGACCCAGTACTTC. Translating gives CASIFGEGPQETQYF.

The CDR3 DNA follows: TGTGCCAGCAGCGAGCGTGAGGGGGCCGACAATCAGCCCCAGCATTTT. Translated, it gives CASSEREGADNQPQHF. V gene TRBV2 combines with J gene TRBJ1-5, with 7 bases matching TRBD1. Germline V gene lookup returns CDR1 SNHLY and CDR2 FYNNEI. V trimming: 6 bases; J trimming: 3 bases; junction bases outside the gene matches: 11. The CDR3 runs to 16 residues.

The gene calls are TRBV6-6 and TRBJ1-1; no firm D call. The CDR3 totals 16 residues. With 0 bases removed from V and 0 bases from J, the gap between germline ends came to 11 bases. Germline V gene lookup returns CDR1 MNHNY and CDR2 SVGAGI (reference sequence). The CDR3 DNA follows: TGTGCCAGCAGTTACTCGTTGAACAGCATGAACACTGAAGCTTTCTTT. This sequence encodes CASSYSLNSMNTEAFF.

J is TRBJ1-6 and V is TRBV9; D possibly corresponds to TRBD1 (6 bases). Deletions cut 0 bases from V and 7 bases from J, with 11 bases between. The germline V gene has CDR1 SGDLS and CDR2 YYNGEE. The CDR3 loop spans 15 amino acids. CDR3 DNA sequence: TGTGCCAGCAGCGTAGAGACAGGATGGAATTCACCCCTCCACTTT. Translation: CASSVETGWNSPLHF.

V is TRBV4-2 and J is TRBJ2-1, with D possibly being TRBD2 (6 bases). V lost 1 base, J lost 5 bases, and 18 bases lay in between. This CDR3 is 17 amino acids long. Germline CDR1 LGHNA, CDR2 YNFKEQ. The CDR3 nucleotides read TGTGCCAGCAGCCAAGTTTCCCCCCCACTAGCTAACAATGAGCAGTTCTTC. Translated: CASSQVSPPLANNEQFF.

J is TRBJ1-2 and V is TRBV6-5, with 8 bases fitting TRBD1. The CDR3 is 13 residues long. CDR1 is MNHEY, CDR2 SVGAGI, per germline. After removal of 6 bases from V and 6 bases from J, the junction contained 6 bases not matched to a gene. Here the CDR3 reads CASRRDRPDGYTF. CDR3 DNA sequence: TGTGCCAGCAGACGGGACAGGCCAGATGGCTACACCTTC.

This clone was seen more than once but under ten times. This sequence joins TRBV7-6 and TRBJ2-3, with TRBD2 identical over 11 bases. The CDR3 sequence is 15 residues long. Germline loops: CDR1 SGHVS, CDR2 FNYEAQ. V lost 5 bases and J lost 2; bases outside the gene matches: 3. CDR3 DNA: TGTGCCAGCAGCCCACTAGCGGGGGTCACAGATACGCAGTATTTT. It yields the protein CASSPLAGVTDTQYF.

V gene TRBV3-1 (or the pseudogene TRBV3-2) combines with J gene TRBJ2-2; D call uncertain. This CDR3 contains 13 residues. V was pared by 3 bases and J by 4 bases, with 6 bases between. Germline assignment: CDR1 LGHDT and CDR2 YNNKEL (reference sequence). This CDR3 is CASSHKPTGELFF. CDR3 DNA sequence: TGTGCCAGCAGCCACAAGCCCACCGGGGAGCTGTTTTTT.

The chain employs TRBV7-2 and TRBJ2-3, with D possibly TRBD1 on 5 matching bases. The CDR3 is made up of 16 amino acids. Germline values: CDR1 SGHTA, CDR2 FQGNSA. The germline V and J ends were trimmed by 2 bases and 2 bases, with 14 bases remaining between them. The CDR3 is CASSLNGAGLTDTQYF. The CDR3 nucleotides are TGTGCCAGCAGCTTAAATGGGGCAGGGCTCACAGATACGCAGTATTTT.

This clone was seen a few times. The gene calls are TRBV4-1 and TRBJ2-5; maybe TRBD2 (6 bases). The germline V gene encodes CDR1 MGHRA and CDR2 YSYEKL. The CDR3 is 15 amino acids. V lost 4 bases to trimming and J lost 6 bases, with 18 bases between them. CDR3 amino acids: CASSPGDLREKTQYF. The CDR3 DNA is TGCGCCAGCAGCCCCGGGGACTTGCGGGAAAAGACCCAGTACTTC.

In its sample, this clone was seen a few times. The chain has TRBV7-3 and TRBJ2-2; TRBD2 matches 10 bases. Trimming cost V 3 bases and J 1 base; bases outside gene matches: 11. Germline V gene sequence: CDR1 SGHTA, CDR2 FQGTGA. The CDR3 totals 19 residues. CDR3 loop: CASSLAGPRTSGNTGELFF. CDR3 bases: TGTGCCAGCAGCTTGGCAGGCCCGCGGACTAGCGGGAACACCGGGGAGCTGTTTTTT.

This chain joins TRBV6-1 and TRBJ2-5; perhaps TRBD2 as D (5 bases). Trimming took off 2 bases at V and 3 bases at J, with 7 bases between the two ends. The CDR3 sequence is 13 residues long. Germline V CDR1 and CDR2: MNHNS, SASEGT. CDR3 protein: CASSEMREETQYF. In nucleotides, the CDR3 is TGTGCCAGCAGTGAAATGCGGGAAGAGACCCAGTACTTC.

The CDR3 sequence: CAWSGGAYNEQFF. The CDR3 coding sequence is TGTGCCTGGAGCGGGGGGGCCTACAATGAGCAGTTCTTC. The V call is TRBV30, the J call TRBJ2-1; 8 nucleotides line up with TRBD2. V shed 3 bases and J 2 bases; nucleotides not matched to a gene: 0. The CDR3 loop spans 13 amino acids. The germline gives CDR1 GTSNPN, CDR2 SVGIG (reference sequence).

DNA for the CDR3: TGTGCCAGCAGTTCCCTTCGCAGGGAAGGTCTCACGAGCTACACCTTC. Residues: CASSSLRREGLTSYTF. V is TRBV6-5 and J is TRBJ1-2; D is possibly TRBD1 (5 bases). Trimming left V 4 bases short and J 9 bases short, with 24 bases between. The germline gives CDR1 MNHEY, CDR2 SVGAGI. CDR3 size: 16 residues.

The chain has TRBV11-3 and TRBJ2-1; no firm D call. Germline loops: CDR1 SGHNT, CDR2 YENEEA. The CDR3 loop spans 16 amino acids. The V and J ends lost 1 base and 0 bases respectively, with 10 bases between them. CDR3 loop: CASSLAGQTSYNEQFF. CDR3 in DNA: TGTGCCAGCAGCTTAGCTGGGCAGACCTCCTACAATGAGCAGTTCTTC.

The V and J genes are TRBV2 and TRBJ2-4; 12 bases line up with TRBD2. The CDR3 has 14 residues. Germline CDR1 is SNHLY and CDR2 is FYNNEI. Trimming took 6 bases from V and 6 from J; bases not matched to a gene: 3. CDR3 sequence (DNA): TGTGCCAGCAGCACTAGCGGGGGGATAAACATTCAGTACTTC. Translation gives CASSTSGGINIQYF.

J is TRBJ1-2 and V is TRBV28, with 7 bases aligning to TRBD1. Germline V gives CDR1 MDHEN, CDR2 SYDVKM. Trimming at V came to 3 bases and at J to 5 bases, leaving 6 bases not matched to a gene. The CDR3 runs to 14 residues. Written as DNA, the CDR3 is TGTGCCAGCAGTTTCGGGACAGACCATTATGGCTACACCTTC. Protein sequence: CASSFGTDHYGYTF.

The V call is TRBV14, the J call TRBJ2-4; D possibly corresponds to TRBD2 (5 bases). V gave up 4 bases and J gave up 7 bases, with 17 bases separating them. This CDR3 comprises 15 residues. CDR1 and CDR2 (germline): SGHDN, FVKESK. CDR3 loop: CASSRTVFPGNIQYF. The DNA of the CDR3 is TGTGCCAGCAGCCGAACGGTCTTTCCGGGGAACATTCAGTACTTC.

This sequence joins TRBV4-3 and TRBJ1-5; no definite D call. The germline CDR1 and CDR2 sequences are LGHNA and YSLEER. V shed 2 bases and J shed 4 bases, with 18 bases lying between them. This CDR3 spans 17 amino acids. The CDR3, as DNA: TGCGCCAGCAGCCAAAGGCCCAGAGGGTCGGGGAATCAGCCCCAGCATTTT. Its translation is CASSQRPRGSGNQPQHF.

The rearrangement uses TRBV27 and TRBJ2-7; 13 nucleotides align to TRBD2. Germline lookup yields CDR1 MNHEY and CDR2 SMNVEV (reference sequence). V trimming: 8 bases; J trimming: 5 bases; junction bases outside the gene matches: 6. The CDR3 spans 14 residues. CDR3 protein: CASLGLAGVHEQYF. CDR3 coding DNA: TGTGCCAGCCTTGGACTAGCGGGAGTCCACGAGCAGTACTTC.

This clone was seen once. The gene calls are TRBV6-2 or TRBV6-3 and TRBJ1-1; TRBD1 might be the D (6 bases). Germline loops: CDR1 MNHEY, CDR2 SVGEGT. The length of the CDR3 is 14 residues. V gave up 5 bases and J gave up 5 bases, with 15 bases separating them. Here the CDR3 DNA reads TGTGCCAGCAGTCCCCAGGGGCCGGGGACTGAAGCTTTCTTT. This encodes CASSPQGPGTEAFF.

The chain is built from TRBV2 and TRBJ1-4, with D unresolved. The CDR3 is 16 amino acids. The germline V gene has CDR1 SNHLY and CDR2 FYNNEI. V was cut by 5 bases and J by 0 bases, with 13 bases left in between. As DNA, the CDR3 is TGTGCCAGCAGTAGGGAGTTCACAGCAACTAATGAAAAACTGTTTTTT. Protein: CASSREFTATNEKLFF.